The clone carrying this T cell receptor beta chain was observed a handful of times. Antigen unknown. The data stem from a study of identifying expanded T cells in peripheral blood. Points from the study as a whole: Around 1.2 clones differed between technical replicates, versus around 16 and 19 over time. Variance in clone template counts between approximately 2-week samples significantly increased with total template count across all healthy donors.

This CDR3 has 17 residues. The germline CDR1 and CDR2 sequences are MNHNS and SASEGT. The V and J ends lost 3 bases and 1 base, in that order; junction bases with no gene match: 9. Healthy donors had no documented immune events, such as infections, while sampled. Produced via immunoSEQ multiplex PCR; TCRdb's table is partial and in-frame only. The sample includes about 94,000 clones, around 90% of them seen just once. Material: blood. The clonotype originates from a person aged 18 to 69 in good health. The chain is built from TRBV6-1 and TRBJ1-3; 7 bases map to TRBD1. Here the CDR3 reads CASSEIWRGLSGNTIYF. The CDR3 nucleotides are TGTGCCAGCAGTGAGATTTGGAGGGGGCTATCTGGAAACACCATATATTTT.